The rows below give T cell receptor beta chains drawn from one sample of a study of human T cells and chemical hapten exposure. TCRdb recomputed calls from the RACE reads with MiXCR, one row per CDR3 protein. This sample has tens of thousands of distinct CDR3 sequences, with about 10% found just once. Here the sequenced sample was whole blood, taken in connection with sensitization to the hapten diphenylcyclopropenone (DPC). These receptors all come from a woman in her fifties or sixties with alopecia areata. Some clones in this sample may be carry-over from other donors' samples. The CDR3 runs from the conserved cysteine through the conserved F or W. D genes are given only for firm matches. Clone size appears in some rows only: once, few, many, or a class for an expanded clone.

j_call	clone_size	d_call	v_call	cdr3_nt	cdr3_aa
TRBJ1-1	many	-	TRBV18	TGTGCCAGCTCAAGGACACCGAACACTGAAGCTTTCTTT	CASSRTPNTEAFF
TRBJ2-6	-	-	TRBV28	TGTGCCAGCAGTGGCCTGACAGTCTCTGGGGCCAACGTCCTGACTTTC	CASSGLTVSGANVLTF
TRBJ2-1	few	-	TRBV7-2	TGTGCCAGCACCCGTCCGGGACTCCCGCCTGAGCAGTTCTTC	CASTRPGLPPEQFF
TRBJ2-3	-	TRBD2	TRBV12-3/TRBV12-4	TGTGCCAGCAGAGCGGGACGGGATGACATCACAGATACGCAGTATTTT	CASRAGRDDITDTQYF
TRBJ1-2	many	TRBD1	TRBV19	TGTGCCAGTAGTAGCGGACAGGGGGCGAGGTTCAGCTATGGCTACACCTTC	CASSSGQGARFSYGYTF
TRBJ2-2	-	-	TRBV30	TGTGCCTGGGGGCAGACGAACACCGGGGAGCTGTTTTTT	CAWGQTNTGELFF
TRBJ2-1	few	TRBD2	TRBV7-2	TGTGCCAGCAGCACGGGACTAGCATTAATGAATGAGCAGTTCTTC	CASSTGLALMNEQFF
TRBJ2-5	many	-	TRBV3-1	TGTGCCAGCAGCCAAGGGCGAGGGGTCGGGGAGACCCAGTACTTC	CASSQGRGVGETQYF
TRBJ1-2	many	-	TRBV6-5	TGTGCCAGCACCTCGCATCGGCAACTCTATGGCTACACCTTC	CASTSHRQLYGYTF
TRBJ2-7	many	TRBD2	TRBV2	TGTGCCAGCAGTATAGCGGGGGGGAGCTACGAGCAGTACTTC	CASSIAGGSYEQYF
TRBJ2-5	-	-	TRBV10-3	TGTGCCATCAGTGAGTCATTACAGAACCAAGAGACCCAGTACTTC	CAISESLQNQETQYF
TRBJ1-1	-	-	TRBV5-6	TGTGCCAGCAGCTTGCGAACGGAGAACACTGAAGCTTTCTTT	CASSLRTENTEAFF
TRBJ2-1	-	-	TRBV21-1	TGTGCCAGCAGCAAAGCGCTAAAGCGGGAGACTAGCGGGATCTACAATGAGCAGTTCTTC	CASSKALKRETSGIYNEQFF
TRBJ2-1	many	TRBD2	TRBV19	TGTGCCAGTAGTATAACTAGCGGGATGGGGCTGGTGGGGCGCTACAATGAGCAGTTCTTC	CASSITSGMGLVGRYNEQFF
TRBJ2-1	many	TRBD1	TRBV28	TGTGCCAGCATGGTAGGACAGGGGGCTTGGGAGCAGTTCTTC	CASMVGQGAWEQFF
TRBJ1-1	-	-	TRBV12-3/TRBV12-4	TGTGCCAGCAGTTCAGATTACAGGGTCCCTGAAGCTTTCTTT	CASSSDYRVPEAFF
TRBJ2-1	many	TRBD2	TRBV7-3	TGTGCCAGCAGCTCCGGGGGACTAGCGAATGAGCAGTTCTTC	CASSSGGLANEQFF
TRBJ2-4	many	-	TRBV4-1	TGCGCCAGCAGCCAAGGGCCGGTTAGCGGAAGCCAAAACATTCAGTACTTC	CASSQGPVSGSQNIQYF
TRBJ2-5	few	-	TRBV11-2	TGTGCCAGCAGCTTAGAGTCAGGGGTATATTCGGTAGAGACCCAGTACTTC	CASSLESGVYSVETQYF
TRBJ1-1	many	-	TRBV12-3/TRBV12-4	TGTGCCAGCAGACAGGGGAACACTGAAGCTTTCTTT	CASRQGNTEAFF